This TCR beta chain was identified in a study of cytomegalovirus exposure and HLA in healthy donors. Whole-study context: A subsequent analysis reported that the 95 to 150 validation repertoires were produced on the same platform that had also been used for the roughly 670 first-cohort repertoires.

Germline V gene data show CDR1 as SGHRS and CDR2 as YFSETQ. Trimming removed 1 base from V and 1 base from J; junction bases left unmatched: 3. The CDR3 is made up of 15 amino acids. This table comes from immunoSEQ multiplex PCR, and its TCRdb copy is limited to in-frame clones, with some not included. The repertoire includes 95,000 to 150,000 clones, about 93% of them detected once, and roughly 1.2% sits in the top ten. Regarding the study as a whole: Most sequenced TCRs were rare (though some public TCRs occurred in many donors).

This clone appeared once. Its antigen is unknown. The specimen sequenced was PBMCs. The J gene is TRBJ2-7, the V gene TRBV5-1; 9 nucleotides match TRBD1. The receptor comes from a woman between 18 and 29 years old in good health and CMV-seronegative. CDR3 nucleotides: TGCGCCAGCAGCTTGTGGGACAGGGAATCCTACGAGCAGTACTTC. Encoded protein: CASSLWDRESYEQYF.